This T cell receptor (beta chain) came from a study of blood T cell repertoires in COVID-19. Libraries were prepared by immunoSEQ multiplex PCR; TCRdb keeps only in-frame clonotypes and omits some of them. The sample records about 250,000 clones, around nine tenths being singletons. The CDR3 is 16 residues long. Trimming took 6 bases from V and 8 from J; bases not matched to a gene: 12. CDR1 and CDR2 (germline): MDHEN, SYDVKM. The TCR comes from a man younger than 35 with active or convalescent COVID-19. The gene calls are TRBV28 and TRBJ2-1, with 11 bases lining up with TRBD2. The sequenced material came from peripheral blood. The CDR3 sequence is CASRGLVVAGGDEQFF. The DNA for the CDR3 is TGTGCCAGCAGGGGTCTAGTGGTAGCGGGAGGGGATGAGCAGTTCTTC.